Listed below are T cell receptor beta chains from one sample, sequenced in a study of PD-1 blockade in classical Hodgkin lymphoma. Sequencing used immunoSEQ multiplex PCR; TCRdb keeps in-frame clones, though not all of them. Of under 45,000 clones in the sample, roughly two thirds were seen once. Sequencing used peripheral blood mononuclear cells (PBMCs), obtained before the fourth cycle of nivolumab. The receptors stem from a human donor with classical Hodgkin lymphoma. CDR3s include the opening cysteine and the closing phenylalanine or tryptophan. The D gene is left open where the match is weak. Clone size is not always given. Where it is, it says once, few, many or a class for expanded clones.

>few|TRBV7-2|TRBD2|TRBJ2-7
CASSWVSGKSYEQYF
TGTGCCAGCAGCTGGGTTAGCGGGAAGTCCTACGAGCAGTACTTC
>few|TRBV7-2|-|TRBJ1-4
CASSPSRISNEKLFF
TGTGCCAGCAGCCCTTCGAGGATCTCTAATGAAAAACTGTTTTTT
>-|TRBV4-2|TRBD2|TRBJ2-3
CASRGASGVSSTDTQYF
TGTGCCAGCAGGGGGGCTAGCGGGGTCTCTAGCACAGATACGCAGTATTTT
>-|TRBV28|TRBD2|TRBJ2-3
CASSLLEGTGTSGADTQYF
TGTGCCAGCAGTCTTCTCGAGGGAACCGGGACTAGCGGGGCAGATACGCAGTATTTT
>-|TRBV30|-|TRBJ2-3
CAWTLGLSGDTQYF
TGTGCCTGGACCCTGGGGCTATCCGGAGATACGCAGTATTTT
>medium-sized|TRBV7-2|TRBD1|TRBJ1-5
CASRTQGVATQPQHF
TGTGCCAGCAGGACCCAGGGGGTGGCCACTCAGCCCCAGCATTTT
>-|TRBV20-1|-|TRBJ2-7
CSARQYEQYF
TGCAGTGCTAGACAATACGAGCAGTACTTC
>once|TRBV5-1|-|TRBJ1-5
CASSPHPVGYANSGPQHF
TGCGCCAGCAGCCCGCACCCGGTGGGATACGCTAACTCGGGGCCCCAGCATTTT
>-|TRBV7-2|TRBD1|TRBJ1-1
CASSPRTGWGTEAFF
TGTGCCAGCAGCCCCAGGACAGGGTGGGGCACTGAAGCTTTCTTT
>-|TRBV2|-|TRBJ2-3
CASSEQGIASTDTQYF
TGTGCCAGCAGTGAACAAGGGATCGCTAGCACAGATACGCAGTATTTT
>few|TRBV5-1|-|TRBJ2-7
CASSSTGMGPYEQYF
TGCGCCAGCAGCTCGACCGGGATGGGACCCTACGAGCAGTACTTC
>once|TRBV7-9|-|TRBJ2-5
CASSLVLVLGETQYF
TGTGCCAGCAGCTTAGTATTGGTATTGGGGGAGACCCAGTACTTC
>medium-sized|TRBV5-1|-|TRBJ2-2
CASSFGTPNTGELFF
TGCGCCAGCAGCTTTGGCACCCCGAACACCGGGGAGCTGTTTTTT
>-|TRBV18|-|TRBJ1-1
CASSPRGAGTEAFF
TGTGCCAGCTCACCACGGGGGGCAGGAACTGAAGCTTTCTTT
>-|TRBV5-6|TRBD2|TRBJ2-3
CASSLGSGSGTDTQYF
TGTGCCAGCAGCTTGGGTAGCGGGAGTGGCACAGATACGCAGTATTTT
>medium-sized|TRBV4-1|-|TRBJ1-3
CASSPAPGGGLGNTIYF
TGCGCCAGCAGCCCCGCCCCCGGCGGGGGGTTAGGTAACACCATATATTTT
>-|TRBV9|-|TRBJ1-2
CASSGRPTYGYTF
TGTGCCAGCAGCGGAAGACCCACCTATGGTTACACCTTC
>-|TRBV4-1|TRBD2|TRBJ2-6
CASSQDLTSGSGANVLTF
TGCGCCAGCAGCCAAGATCTAACTAGCGGCTCTGGGGCCAACGTCCTGACTTTC
>-|TRBV2|-|TRBJ1-6
CASSRDFQYSPLHF
TGTGCCAGCAGCCGGGACTTCCAGTATTCACCCCTCCACTTT
>-|TRBV4-3|-|TRBJ1-1
CASSQEWGTEAFF
TGCGCCAGCAGCCAAGAGTGGGGTACTGAAGCTTTCTTT
>-|TRBV11-2|TRBD1|TRBJ2-3
CASSLILGQGSSTDTQYF
TGTGCCAGCAGCTTGATCTTGGGACAGGGATCTAGCACAGATACGCAGTATTTT
>-|TRBV5-4|-|TRBJ2-2
CASSSGDPRVGELFF
TGTGCCAGCAGCTCTGGGGACCCCAGAGTCGGGGAGCTGTTTTTT
>few|TRBV7-2|-|TRBJ1-1
CASSPIGNTEAFF
TGTGCCAGCAGCCCGATCGGTAACACTGAAGCTTTCTTT
>-|TRBV27|TRBD1|TRBJ2-7
CASTPGQGTYEQYF
TGTGCCAGCACCCCAGGACAGGGAACCTACGAGCAGTACTTC
>-|TRBV6-5|TRBD1|TRBJ1-1
CASSYPQGGNTEAFF
TGTGCCAGCAGTTACCCACAGGGGGGCAACACTGAAGCTTTCTTT
>-|TRBV19|TRBD2|TRBJ2-1
CASSIWASGTGEQFF
TGTGCCAGTAGTATCTGGGCTAGCGGGACGGGTGAGCAGTTCTTC
>-|TRBV28|TRBD1|TRBJ2-4
CATRRDSGNIQYF
TGTGCCACTCGCCGGGACAGTGGTAACATTCAGTACTTC
>-|TRBV6-5|-|TRBJ1-5
CASRGRADQPQHF
TGTGCCAGCAGGGGCAGGGCGGATCAGCCCCAGCATTTT
>-|TRBV7-9|TRBD2|TRBJ2-6
CASSSGPLAVSGANVLTF
TGTGCCAGCAGCTCAGGTCCACTAGCGGTCTCTGGGGCCAACGTCCTGACTTTC
>-|TRBV14|-|TRBJ1-2
CASSQERHYGYTF
TGTGCCAGCAGCCAAGAACGACACTATGGCTACACCTTC
>-|TRBV6-5|TRBD1|TRBJ1-1
CASSWDRNTEAFF
TGTGCCAGCAGTTGGGACAGGAACACTGAAGCTTTCTTT
>once|TRBV7-2|TRBD1|TRBJ1-2
CASSRTGGNNYGYTF
TGTGCCAGCAGTCGTACAGGGGGCAATAACTATGGCTACACCTTC
>-|TRBV7-2|-|TRBJ2-2
CASRLGGRTGELFF
TGTGCCAGCAGGCTCGGGGGTCGGACCGGGGAGCTGTTTTTT
>few|TRBV11-2|-|TRBJ2-4
CASSLDRAALAKNIQYF
TGTGCCAGCAGCTTAGATCGGGCGGCACTAGCCAAAAACATTCAGTACTTC
>few|TRBV7-9|TRBD1|TRBJ2-1
CASRYAGTDNEQFF
TGTGCCAGCCGATACGCAGGGACAGACAATGAGCAGTTCTTC
>-|TRBV5-6|-|TRBJ1-1
CASSPRWALETEAFF
TGTGCCAGCAGCCCTCGTTGGGCTCTGGAGACTGAAGCTTTCTTT
>many|TRBV12-5|-|TRBJ2-7
CASGLVLGRKNSAYEQYF
TGTGCTAGTGGTTTGGTATTGGGGAGAAAAAACAGCGCCTACGAGCAGTACTTC
>-|TRBV10-3|TRBD2|TRBJ2-7
CATTPTSGESYEQYF
TGTGCCACTACCCCGACTAGCGGCGAATCCTACGAGCAGTACTTC
>once|TRBV7-9|-|TRBJ2-7
CASSLSGATYEQYF
TGTGCCAGCAGCCTGAGCGGAGCTACCTACGAGCAGTACTTC
>-|TRBV7-7|-|TRBJ2-5
CASSPVGSKETQYF
TGTGCCAGCAGCCCCGTGGGCAGTAAAGAGACCCAGTACTTC
>-|TRBV5-4|-|TRBJ2-1
CASSPDIYNEQFF
TGTGCCAGCAGCCCGGACATCTACAATGAGCAGTTCTTC
>-|TRBV30|TRBD1|TRBJ2-7
CAWSVGTVYEQYF
TGTGCCTGGAGTGTTGGGACAGTCTACGAGCAGTACTTC
>-|TRBV7-2|-|TRBJ2-1
CASSLILQGDEQFF
TGTGCCAGCAGCTTAATCCTCCAAGGGGATGAGCAGTTCTTC
>-|TRBV19|-|TRBJ2-7
CASSIDHGFYEQYF
TGTGCCAGTAGTATAGATCACGGGTTCTACGAGCAGTACTTC
>-|TRBV4-1|-|TRBJ2-5
CASSQFGPWGETQYF
TGTGCCAGCAGCCAATTCGGTCCCTGGGGGGAGACCCAGTACTTC
>few|TRBV4-2|TRBD2|TRBJ2-1
CASSQDLAGRAEYNEQFF
TGTGCCAGCAGCCAAGATTTAGCGGGCAGGGCAGAGTACAATGAGCAGTTCTTC
>few|TRBV2|-|TRBJ2-1
CASSEEVGGTIF
TGTGCCAGCAGTGAGGAGGTTGGGGGGACGATCTTC
>-|TRBV5-6|TRBD1|TRBJ2-5
CASSLDRGSIQETQYF
TGTGCCAGCAGCTTGGACAGGGGAAGCATCCAAGAGACCCAGTACTTC
>-|TRBV5-1|-|TRBJ2-5
CASSLGGEETQYF
TGCGCCAGCAGCTTGGGAGGGGAAGAGACCCAGTACTTC
>-|TRBV30|-|TRBJ2-5
CAWSPWISETQYF
TGTGCCTGGAGTCCATGGATTTCAGAGACCCAGTACTTC
>-|TRBV5-1|-|TRBJ1-2
CASSWATGYGYTF
TGCGCCAGCAGCTGGGCGACAGGCTATGGCTACACCTTC
>-|TRBV7-6|TRBD2|TRBJ2-3
CASSRGLAGGDFTDTQYF
TGTGCCAGCAGCCGGGGACTAGCGGGGGGGGACTTCACAGATACGCAGTATTTT
>-|TRBV9|-|TRBJ2-4
CASSVAAGSKNIQYF
TGTGCCAGCAGCGTAGCTGCAGGATCCAAAAACATTCAGTACTTC
>-|TRBV7-9|-|TRBJ2-7
CASSRGTSPYEQYF
TGTGCCAGCAGCCGGGGGACGAGCCCCTACGAGCAGTACTTC